One sample yielded the 27 T cell receptor beta chains listed below, sequenced in a study of blood T cell repertoires in COVID-19. Repertoires were generated with immunoSEQ multiplex PCR, while TCRdb's copy carries only in-frame clones and drops some. The profile shows about 240,000 clones, around 83% of them singletons. The sample comprised peripheral blood. Receptors were obtained from an elderly woman with acute or convalescent COVID-19.

The chain uses TRBV6-1 and TRBJ2-4; D remains ambiguous. V was trimmed by 2 bases and J by 0 bases, leaving 11 bases between them. Germline assignment: CDR1 MNHNS and CDR2 SASEGT. This CDR3 comprises 16 residues. The CDR3 reads CASSELVQIAKNIQYF. The CDR3 DNA follows: TGTGCCAGCAGTGAACTTGTACAGATAGCCAAAAACATTCAGTACTTC.

The V gene is TRBV7-9, the J gene TRBJ1-5, with a tentative D call TRBD1 (5 bases). The CDR3 is 18 residues long. CDR1 is SEHNR, CDR2 FQNEAQ, per germline (reference sequence). Trimming took off 2 bases at V and 2 bases at J, with 19 bases between the two ends. The CDR3 nucleotides read TGTGCCAGCAGCTTATTTAGCGGAGGGGTGGGAGGCAATCAGCCCCAGCATTTT. Translation gives CASSLFSGGVGGNQPQHF.

The chain combines TRBV7-9 with TRBJ2-5, with a possible D match to TRBD1 (6 bases). The CDR3 length is 14 residues. The V end lost 5 bases, the J end lost 2 bases, and 12 bases lay between the germline ends. Per germline, CDR1 SEHNR and CDR2 FQNEAQ (reference sequence). The CDR3 reads CASSTRTEQETQYF. CDR3 DNA: TGTGCCAGCAGCACTCGGACAGAACAAGAGACCCAGTACTTC.

The rearrangement joins TRBV30 to TRBJ2-5; TRBD1 matches at 7 bases. V lost 8 bases and J lost 2; bases outside the gene matches: 5. Germline CDR1 and CDR2: GTSNPN and SVGIG (reference sequence). The CDR3 length is 12 residues. CDR3: CAEGDRQETQYF. CDR3 nucleotide sequence: TGTGCCGAGGGGGACAGACAAGAGACCCAGTACTTC.

The V call is TRBV2, the J call TRBJ1-1, with TRBD1 as a possible D gene (5 bases). Trimming removed 2 bases at V and 7 bases at J, with 14 bases between. The CDR3 runs to 14 residues. Per germline, CDR1 SNHLY and CDR2 FYNNEI. The CDR3 region has the DNA TGTGCCAGCAGTGAAATCACACCAAGGGGTGAAGCTTTCTTT. It specifies CASSEITPRGEAFF.

The rearrangement links TRBV2 to TRBJ1-2; a weak D match, TRBD1 (5 bases). Trimming removed 6 bases at V and 4 bases at J, with 9 bases between. The CDR3 is 12 amino acids. Germline CDR1 is SNHLY and CDR2 is FYNNEI. CDR3 loop: CASRQELYGYTF. The CDR3 nucleotides are TGTGCCAGCAGACAGGAACTCTATGGCTACACCTTC.

A word on this clone: Within the sample, other DNA sequences also encode this same CDR3. This chain links TRBV18 with TRBJ1-1; the match to TRBD1 covers 11 bases. Germline CDR1 is KGHSH and CDR2 is LQKENI. This CDR3 region has 16 residues. Germline trimming cut 6 bases from V and 3 bases from J; bases unmatched to any gene: 9. Here the CDR3 DNA reads TGTGCCAGCTCCCCCCCGCGGGGACAGGGGGACACTGAAGCTTTCTTT. Amino acids: CASSPPRGQGDTEAFF.

The chain couples TRBV9 to TRBJ1-6, with D possibly TRBD1 on 5 matching bases. The CDR3 totals 16 residues. V was trimmed by 0 bases and J by 7 bases, leaving 14 bases between them. Germline V lookup: CDR1 SGDLS, CDR2 YYNGEE. The DNA for the CDR3 is TGTGCCAGCAGCGTAGAGGGGTCTGGAGGGAATTCACCCCTCCACTTT. Residues: CASSVEGSGGNSPLHF.

To note about this clone: At the DNA level, this CDR3 is encoded by other sequences in the same sample as well. The chain couples TRBV7-9 to TRBJ1-6; 7 bases are shared with TRBD1. This CDR3 contains 14 residues. Germline V lookup: CDR1 SEHNR, CDR2 FQNEAQ (reference sequence). The V and J ends lost 5 bases and 5 bases, in that order; junction bases with no gene match: 3. The CDR3 spells CASSLTGDNSPLHF. CDR3 nucleotides: TGTGCCAGCAGCCTAACAGGGGATAATTCACCCCTCCACTTT.

The chain is built from TRBV28 and TRBJ1-4; D is ambiguous. The CDR3 runs to 12 residues. Germline V gives CDR1 MDHEN, CDR2 SYDVKM. V gave up 4 bases and J gave up 7 bases, with 7 bases separating them. CDR3 amino acids: CASSSEGEKLFF. The CDR3 nucleotides are TGTGCCAGCAGTTCAGAGGGTGAAAAACTGTTTTTT.

The chain is built from TRBV2 and TRBJ2-3; 9 bases align to TRBD2. Germline V CDR1 and CDR2: SNHLY, FYNNEI. This CDR3 is 17 amino acids long. V gave up 6 bases and J gave up 6 bases; unmatched junction bases: 16. The CDR3 bases are TGTGCCAGCAGAATCCGGGGAGGCGGGGGGGCCGGCGATACGCAGTATTTT. As protein: CASRIRGGGGAGDTQYF. Using reference TRBV2 and TRBJ2-3 for the parts outside the CDR3, the full variable domain is EPEVTQTPSHQVTQMGQEVILRCVPISNHLYFYWYRQILGQKVEFLVSFYNNEISEKSEIFDDQFSVERPDGSNFTLKIRSTKLEDSAMYFCASRIRGGGGAGDTQYFGPGTRLTVL.

The rearrangement joins TRBV5-6 to TRBJ2-5; no reliable D call. The V gene lost 3 bases and the J gene lost 6 bases, with 18 bases spanning the gap. The V gene's germline CDR1 is SGHDT and CDR2 YYEEEE. CDR3 size: 15 residues. The CDR3 loop reads CASSSARRSKKTQYF. In nucleotides, the CDR3 is TGTGCCAGCAGCTCAGCTCGGCGGTCGAAGAAGACCCAGTACTTC.

The chain carries TRBV11-2 and TRBJ2-3, with 9 bases that match TRBD1. CDR3 length: 16 amino acids. V was clipped by 3 bases and J by 4 bases; unmatched bases: 8. Germline CDR1 SGHAT, CDR2 FQNNGV. CDR3 coding DNA: TGTGCCAGCAGCTTTCTCGGGACAGGGAGCGCAGATACGCAGTATTTT. Translating gives CASSFLGTGSADTQYF.

The chain employs TRBV19 and TRBJ1-2; possible D gene TRBD1, 5 bases. Between the trimmed V and J ends, which lost 5 bases and 8 bases, there was a span of 12 bases. Germline loops: CDR1 LNHDA, CDR2 SQIVND (reference sequence). CDR3 length equals 12 residues. CDR3 residues: CASSLSGYGYTF. For the CDR3, the DNA is TGTGCCAGTAGTCTGTCAGGGTACGGCTACACCTTC. Drawing the rest from reference TRBV19 and TRBJ1-2, the complete variable domain is DGGITQSPKYLFRKEGQNVTLSCEQNLNHDAMYWYRQDPGQGLRLIYYSQIVNDFQKGDIAEGYSVSREKKESFPLTVTSAQKNPTAFYLCASSLSGYGYTFGSGTRLTVV.

The chain links TRBV7-3 to TRBJ1-1; D perhaps matches TRBD1 (5 bases). V was trimmed by 5 bases and J by 5 bases, leaving 15 bases between them. This CDR3 spans 14 amino acids. Per germline, CDR1 SGHTA and CDR2 FQGTGA. CDR3 protein: CASSLNGGITEAFF. The CDR3 DNA sequence: TGTGCCAGCAGCCTAAATGGGGGGATAACTGAAGCTTTCTTT.

The genes are TRBV2 and TRBJ2-1; 9 nucleotides align to TRBD1. V lost 7 bases, J lost 1 base, and 11 bases stayed unmatched. The CDR3 covers 17 residues. The germline gives CDR1 SNHLY, CDR2 FYNNEI. The DNA of the CDR3 is TGTGCCAGCACTATCTGGGGGGGGACAGGGTCCTACAATGAGCAGTTCTTC. It translates to CASTIWGGTGSYNEQFF.

The CDR3 DNA reads TGTGCCAGCACTGGCGCAGCCAGAAGGGGGAATTCACCCCTCCACTTT. It is translated as CASTGAARRGNSPLHF. V is TRBV2 and J is TRBJ1-6; possibly TRBD1 for D (6 bases). The CDR3 is 16 amino acids. Germline V gene lookup returns CDR1 SNHLY and CDR2 FYNNEI. Trimming pared 7 bases from V and 7 bases from J, leaving 20 bases between.

The V gene is TRBV5-1, the J gene TRBJ2-1; 7 bases map to TRBD1. In germline, CDR1 is SGHRS, CDR2 YFSETQ. The CDR3 loop spans 15 amino acids. The ends lost 0 bases at V and 4 bases at J; junction bases unmatched: 4. In nucleotides, the CDR3 is TGCGCCAGCAGCTTGGCCGTGGACAGGTACAATGAGCAGTTCTTC. Encoded protein: CASSLAVDRYNEQFF.

The rearrangement links TRBV7-3 to TRBJ2-1; 8 nucleotides match TRBD1. From germline, CDR1 is SGHTA and CDR2 FQGTGA. The CDR3 covers 15 residues. Germline trimming cut 4 bases from V and 12 bases from J; bases unmatched to any gene: 14. The CDR3 sequence is CASSSGTGGSRGQFF. Written as DNA, the CDR3 is TGTGCCAGCAGCTCAGGGACAGGAGGGTCTAGGGGGCAGTTCTTC.

The chain uses TRBV7-9 and TRBJ1-1; 9 nucleotides match TRBD1. Germline assignment: CDR1 SEHNR and CDR2 FQNEAQ (reference sequence). This CDR3 region has 14 residues. The ends lost 5 bases at V and 1 base at J; junction bases unmatched: 2. CDR3 region: CASSTQGANTEAFF. The CDR3 DNA reads as TGTGCCAGCAGCACACAGGGGGCGAACACTGAAGCTTTCTTT.

The V call is TRBV28, the J call TRBJ1-3; D perhaps matches TRBD1 (5 bases). This CDR3 is built from 17 residues. The germline V gene encodes CDR1 MDHEN and CDR2 SYDVKM. V shed 2 bases and J shed 0 bases, with 14 bases lying between them. This chain's CDR3 is CASSLTPAGISGNTIYF. The CDR3 coding sequence is TGTGCCAGCAGTTTAACCCCGGCAGGGATCTCTGGAAACACCATATATTTT.

V gene TRBV5-1 combines with J gene TRBJ1-6, with D perhaps matching TRBD1 (6 bases). CDR1 is SGHRS and CDR2 is YFSETQ in the germline V gene. This CDR3 has 16 amino acids. Trimming left V 0 bases short and J 2 bases short, with 9 bases between. The DNA for the CDR3 is TGCGCCAGCAGCTTGGGACAGGATACCTATAATTCACCCCTCCACTTT. It yields the protein CASSLGQDTYNSPLHF.

J is TRBJ2-2 and V is TRBV3-1 (or the pseudogene TRBV3-2); 9 nucleotides match TRBD1. V shed 2 bases and J 5 bases; nucleotides not matched to a gene: 6. The CDR3 contains 16 residues. The germline V gene has CDR1 LGHDT and CDR2 YNNKEL (reference sequence). Here the CDR3 reads CASSQPNRGRTGELFF. CDR3 DNA: TGTGCCAGCAGCCAACCAAACAGGGGGCGGACCGGGGAGCTGTTTTTT.

This clone appeared a few times. This chain uses TRBV28 with TRBJ2-3, with 8 positions matching TRBD1. Per the germline V gene, CDR1 is MDHEN and CDR2 is SYDVKM. The CDR3 is 13 amino acids. After removal of 4 bases from V and 6 bases from J, the junction contained 3 bases not matched to a gene. The CDR3 protein is CASSWTGSDTQYF. Written as DNA, the CDR3 is TGTGCCAGCAGTTGGACAGGGAGTGATACGCAGTATTTT.

V and J are TRBV5-1 and TRBJ2-5; 7 bases agree with TRBD1. Germline CDR1 is SGHRS and CDR2 is YFSETQ. With 1 base clipped from V and 4 bases from J, the junction kept 7 bases outside the gene matches. The CDR3 extends over 15 amino acids. This CDR3 reads CASSLRGQVGETQYF. The CDR3 DNA reads as TGCGCCAGCAGCTTGAGAGGACAGGTTGGAGAGACCCAGTACTTC.

The CDR3 here is CASSSNSGGAPGELFF. The CDR3 DNA is TGCGCCAGCAGCTCCAATAGCGGGGGGGCTCCCGGGGAGCTGTTTTTT. The chain links TRBV5-1 to TRBJ2-2, with 11 bases matching TRBD2. V gave up 3 bases and J gave up 6 bases; unmatched junction bases: 7. Germline CDR1 reads SGHRS; CDR2 reads YFSETQ. The CDR3 is 16 residues long.

J is TRBJ1-5 and V is TRBV30; a weak D match, TRBD1 (6 bases). Germline-derived CDR1 and CDR2 are GTSNPN and SVGIG (reference sequence). Trimming stripped 0 bases from V and 3 bases from J, with 9 bases between. The CDR3 totals 14 residues. The CDR3, as DNA: TGTGCCTGGAGTGTGGGGGGGGCCAATCAGCCCCAGCATTTT. It encodes CAWSVGGANQPQHF.